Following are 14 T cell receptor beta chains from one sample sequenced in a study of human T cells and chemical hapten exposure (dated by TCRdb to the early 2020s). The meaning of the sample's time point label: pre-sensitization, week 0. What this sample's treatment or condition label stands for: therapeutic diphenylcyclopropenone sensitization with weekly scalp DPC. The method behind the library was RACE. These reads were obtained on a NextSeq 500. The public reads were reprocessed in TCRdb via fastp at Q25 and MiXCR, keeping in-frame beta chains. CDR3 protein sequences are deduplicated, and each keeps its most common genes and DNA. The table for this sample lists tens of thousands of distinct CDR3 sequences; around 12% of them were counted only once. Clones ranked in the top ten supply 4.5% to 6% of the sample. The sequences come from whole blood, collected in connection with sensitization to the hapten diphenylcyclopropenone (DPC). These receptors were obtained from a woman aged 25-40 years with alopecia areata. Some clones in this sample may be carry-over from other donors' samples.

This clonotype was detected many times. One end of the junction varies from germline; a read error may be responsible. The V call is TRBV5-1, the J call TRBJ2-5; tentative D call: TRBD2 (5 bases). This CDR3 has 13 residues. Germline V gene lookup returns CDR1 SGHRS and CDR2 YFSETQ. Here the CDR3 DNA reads TGCGCCAGCAGGTTGGGGAGCCAAGAGACCCAGTACTTC. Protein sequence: CASRLGSQETQYF.

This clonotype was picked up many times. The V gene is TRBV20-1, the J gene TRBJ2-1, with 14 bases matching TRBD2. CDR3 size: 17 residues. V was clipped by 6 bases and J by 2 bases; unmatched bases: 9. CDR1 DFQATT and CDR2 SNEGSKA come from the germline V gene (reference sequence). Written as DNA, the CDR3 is TGCAGTGCCCTTGGGGGACTAGCGGGAGTCCCCTACAATGAGCAGTTCTTC. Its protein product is CSALGGLAGVPYNEQFF.

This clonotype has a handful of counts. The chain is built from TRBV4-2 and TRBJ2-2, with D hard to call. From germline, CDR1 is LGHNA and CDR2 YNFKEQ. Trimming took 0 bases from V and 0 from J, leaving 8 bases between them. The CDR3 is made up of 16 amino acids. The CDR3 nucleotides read TGTGCCAGCAGCCAAGAGGTGACAACGAACACCGGGGAGCTGTTTTTT. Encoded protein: CASSQEVTTNTGELFF.

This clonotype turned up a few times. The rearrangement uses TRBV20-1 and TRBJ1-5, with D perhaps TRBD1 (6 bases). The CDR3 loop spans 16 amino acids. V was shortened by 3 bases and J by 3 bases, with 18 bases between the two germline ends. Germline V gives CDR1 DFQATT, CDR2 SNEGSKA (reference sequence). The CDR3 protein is CSASGQGIFHNQPQHF. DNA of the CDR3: TGCAGTGCTAGCGGCCAGGGGATATTTCACAATCAGCCCCAGCATTTT.

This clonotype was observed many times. CDR3 sequence: CASGSAGREQFF. CDR3 coding DNA: TGTGCTAGTGGTTCGGCTGGCCGTGAGCAGTTCTTC. The J gene is TRBJ2-1, the V gene TRBV12-5, with D uncertain. Trimming cost V 4 bases and J 9 bases, with 10 bases left between them. Per germline, CDR1 LGHNT and CDR2 FRNRAP. The CDR3 has 12 residues.

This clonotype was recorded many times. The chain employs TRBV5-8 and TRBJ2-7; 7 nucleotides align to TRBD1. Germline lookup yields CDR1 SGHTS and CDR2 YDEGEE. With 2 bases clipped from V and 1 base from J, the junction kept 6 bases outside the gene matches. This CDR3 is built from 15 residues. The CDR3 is CASSLPGQQSYEQYF. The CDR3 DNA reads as TGTGCCAGCAGCTTACCGGGACAGCAATCCTACGAGCAGTACTTC.

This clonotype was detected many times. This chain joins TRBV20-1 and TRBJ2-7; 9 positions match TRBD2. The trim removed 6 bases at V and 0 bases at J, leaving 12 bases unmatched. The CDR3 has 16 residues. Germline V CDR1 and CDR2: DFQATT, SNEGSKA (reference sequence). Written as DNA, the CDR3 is TGCAGTGCAATGAGAGCGGGAGGTCCAAGCTCCTACGAGCAGTACTTC. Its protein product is CSAMRAGGPSSYEQYF.

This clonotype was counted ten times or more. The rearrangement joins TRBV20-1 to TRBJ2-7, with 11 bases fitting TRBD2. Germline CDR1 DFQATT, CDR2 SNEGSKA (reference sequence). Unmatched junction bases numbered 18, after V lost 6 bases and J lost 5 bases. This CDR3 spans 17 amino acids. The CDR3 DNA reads TGCAGTGCCCCTCTCAGAATTAGCGGGAGGGTGGGAAACGAGCAGTACTTC. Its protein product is CSAPLRISGRVGNEQYF.

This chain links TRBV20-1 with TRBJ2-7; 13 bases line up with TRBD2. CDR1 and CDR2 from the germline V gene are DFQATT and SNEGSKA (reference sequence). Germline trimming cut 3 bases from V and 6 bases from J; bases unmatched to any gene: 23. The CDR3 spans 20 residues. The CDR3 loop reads CSARDIPGLAGDFGALEQYF. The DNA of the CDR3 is TGCAGTGCTAGGGATATCCCCGGACTAGCGGGAGACTTCGGAGCCCTCGAGCAGTACTTC.

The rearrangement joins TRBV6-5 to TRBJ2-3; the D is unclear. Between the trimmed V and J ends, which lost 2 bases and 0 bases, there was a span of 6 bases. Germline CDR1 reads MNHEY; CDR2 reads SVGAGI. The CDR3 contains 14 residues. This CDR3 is CASSYISSTDTQYF. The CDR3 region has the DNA TGTGCCAGCAGTTACATCTCGAGCACAGATACGCAGTATTTT.

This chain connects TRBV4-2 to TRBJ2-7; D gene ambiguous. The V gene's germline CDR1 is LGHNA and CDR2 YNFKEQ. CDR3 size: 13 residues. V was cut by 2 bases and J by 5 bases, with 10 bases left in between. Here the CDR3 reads CASSQLIVNEQYF. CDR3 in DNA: TGTGCCAGCAGCCAATTAATAGTCAACGAGCAGTACTTC.

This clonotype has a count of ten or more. CDR3: CASSRNTEAFF. The CDR3 region has the DNA TGTGCCAGCAGCAGGAACACTGAAGCTTTCTTT. The chain uses TRBV5-4 and TRBJ1-1; D call uncertain. Germline V gives CDR1 SGHNT, CDR2 YYREEE (reference sequence). The CDR3 totals 11 residues. V was cut by 4 bases and J by 1 base, with 2 bases left in between.

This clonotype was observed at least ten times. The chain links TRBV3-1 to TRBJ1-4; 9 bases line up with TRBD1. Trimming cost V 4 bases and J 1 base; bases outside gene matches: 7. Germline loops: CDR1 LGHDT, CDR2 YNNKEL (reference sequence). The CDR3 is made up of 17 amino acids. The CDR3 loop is CASSPRTGVRTNEKLFF. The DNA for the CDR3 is TGTGCCAGCAGCCCCCGGACAGGGGTGCGAACTAATGAAAAACTGTTTTTT.

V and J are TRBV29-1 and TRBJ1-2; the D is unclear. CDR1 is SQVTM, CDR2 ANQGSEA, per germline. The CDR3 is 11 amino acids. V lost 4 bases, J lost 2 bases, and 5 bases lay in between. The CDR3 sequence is CSVVQNYGYTF. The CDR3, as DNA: TGCAGCGTTGTCCAGAACTATGGCTACACCTTC.